The next 18 T cell receptor beta chains were all read from a single sample in a study of cytomegalovirus exposure and HLA in healthy donors. Produced via immunoSEQ multiplex PCR; TCRdb's table is partial and in-frame only. This sample has around 150,000 clones; roughly 89% occur once, and the top ten carry about 3.5%. The sample was PBMCs. These receptor sequences come from a young woman in good health and CMV-seropositive.

J is TRBJ2-7 and V is TRBV10-1; D gene unclear. In germline, CDR1 is WNHNN, CDR2 SYGVQD (reference sequence). Deletions cut 0 bases from V and 5 bases from J, with 8 bases between. The CDR3 spans 13 residues. The chain's CDR3 is CASSESPGDEQYF. The CDR3 DNA is TGCGCCAGCAGTGAGTCCCCAGGCGACGAGCAGTACTTC.

The chain employs TRBV10-1 and TRBJ2-7, with 8 bases lining up with TRBD2. Germline CDR1 and CDR2: WNHNN and SYGVQD (reference sequence). CDR3 length: 12 residues. The V segment lost 9 bases and the J segment 6 bases; nucleotides outside the gene matches: 7. The CDR3 spells CAREAGAREQYF. In DNA form, the CDR3 reads TGCGCCAGGGAAGCGGGAGCCCGCGAGCAGTACTTC.

This chain links TRBV11-2 with TRBJ2-1; 11 nucleotides agree with TRBD1. The CDR3 totals 15 residues. V dropped 1 base and J dropped 8; count of bases not matched to a gene: 4. Germline CDR1 SGHAT, CDR2 FQNNGV. CDR3 loop: CASSLVGDRGDEQFF. DNA for the CDR3: TGTGCCAGCAGCTTAGTTGGGGACAGGGGGGATGAGCAGTTCTTC.

The rearrangement uses TRBV15 and TRBJ1-5; 9 bases map to TRBD1. The CDR3 totals 15 residues. In germline, CDR1 is LNHNV, CDR2 YYDKDF (reference sequence). V lost 5 bases, J lost 5 bases, and 7 bases stayed unmatched. The CDR3 DNA is TGTGCCACCAGCCGGGACAGGGAGGATTATCAGCCCCAGCATTTT. Translation: CATSRDREDYQPQHF.

The chain is built from TRBV28 and TRBJ1-4; possibly TRBD1 for D (5 bases). Trimming took 6 bases from V and 4 from J, leaving 12 bases between them. The CDR3 runs 14 residues. Germline values: CDR1 MDHEN, CDR2 SYDVKM. In DNA form, the CDR3 reads TGTGCCAGCAGCGTGCAGGGTAATAATGAAAAACTGTTTTTT. This translates into CASSVQGNNEKLFF.

The chain employs TRBV5-6 and TRBJ2-1, with TRBD1 matching over 9 bases. CDR1 is SGHDT, CDR2 YYEEEE, per germline. After removal of 0 bases from V and 10 bases from J, the junction contained 8 bases not matched to a gene. The CDR3 covers 15 residues. CDR3 in amino acids: CASSLAGQGTEEQFF. The CDR3 DNA reads TGTGCCAGCAGCTTGGCGGGACAGGGTACGGAGGAGCAGTTCTTC. Full variable domain (missing parts from reference TRBV5-6 and TRBJ2-1): DAGVTQSPTHLIKTRGQQVTLRCSPKSGHDTVSWYQQALGQGPQFIFQYYEEEERQRGNFPDRFSGHQFPNYSSELNVNALLLGDSALYLCASSLAGQGTEEQFFGPGTRLTVL.

V usage is TRBV6-5 and J usage is TRBJ2-7; tentative D call: TRBD1 (6 bases). CDR3 length: 15 amino acids. The V gene's germline CDR1 is MNHEY and CDR2 SVGAGI. Trimming cost V 6 bases and J 4 bases, with 19 bases left between them. The CDR3 here is CASRLEPQGRYEQYF. Here the CDR3 DNA reads TGTGCCAGCAGACTAGAGCCCCAGGGGCGTTACGAGCAGTACTTC.

The rearrangement joins TRBV21-1 to TRBJ2-2; the table's D call, TRBD2, was not checked against the DNA. TRBV21-1 counts as a pseudogene. The CDR3 has 17 residues. The CDR3 reads CASSKGRAETHTGELFF. CDR3 in DNA: TGTGCCAGCAGCAAAGGGAGAGCGGAGACCCACACCGGGGAGCTGTTTTTT.

This clone showed up just a few times. The chain combines TRBV19 with TRBJ2-5, with D perhaps matching TRBD2 (5 bases). Germline CDR1 reads LNHDA; CDR2 reads SQIVND (reference sequence). This CDR3 region has 13 residues. Trimming shortened V by 3 bases and J by 3 bases, and 8 bases separated the two germline ends. The CDR3 nucleotides are TGTGCCAGTAGTATTTGGGGAGAAGAGACCCAGTACTTC. Amino acids: CASSIWGEETQYF.

The genes are TRBV6-1 and TRBJ1-5, with a tentative D call TRBD1 (6 bases). Germline assignment: CDR1 MNHNS and CDR2 SASEGT. Trimming pared 4 bases from V and 5 bases from J, leaving 12 bases between. This CDR3 contains 14 residues. CDR3 protein: CASSATGSDQPQHF. The CDR3 DNA follows: TGTGCCAGCAGTGCCACAGGGTCGGATCAGCCCCAGCATTTT.

The rearrangement uses TRBV4-2 and TRBJ2-2, with D perhaps TRBD2 (6 bases). CDR3 length equals 15 residues. The germline V and J ends were trimmed by 3 bases and 3 bases, with 11 bases remaining between them. Germline assignment: CDR1 LGHNA and CDR2 YNFKEQ. The chain's CDR3 is CASSHGGGDTGELFF. DNA for the CDR3: TGTGCCAGCAGCCATGGCGGAGGGGACACCGGGGAGCTGTTTTTT.

The V gene is TRBV7-3, the J gene TRBJ2-1, with D possibly TRBD2 on 6 matching bases. The CDR3 length is 13 residues. Deletions cut 3 bases from V and 10 bases from J, with 13 bases between. Per the germline V gene, CDR1 is SGHTA and CDR2 is FQGTGA. Here the CDR3 DNA reads TGTGCCAGCAGCTTGACTAGTAGGAACGAGCAGTTCTTC. Residues: CASSLTSRNEQFF.

The chain uses TRBV2 and TRBJ2-3; 11 bases match TRBD2. The CDR3 spans 17 residues. CDR1 and CDR2 (germline): SNHLY, FYNNEI. J was trimmed by 5 bases and V by 2 bases; bases with no gene match: 9. CDR3 nucleotides: TGTGCCAGCAGTGAAATTAAGGGGACTAGCGGAGGAGATACGCAGTATTTT. Translated: CASSEIKGTSGGDTQYF.

This clone has more than one count but fewer than ten. The gene calls are TRBV7-2 and TRBJ2-5, with 10 positions matching TRBD2. The CDR3 has 18 residues. Germline V gene data show CDR1 as SGHTA and CDR2 as FQGNSA. Trimming took 1 base from V and 2 from J; bases not matched to a gene: 10. CDR3 in amino acids: CASSLVLASGSMQETQYF. The CDR3 nucleotides read TGTGCCAGCAGCTTAGTCTTGGCTAGCGGGAGTATGCAAGAGACCCAGTACTTC. The full variable domain, with the rest looked up from reference TRBV7-2 and TRBJ2-5, is GAGVSQSPSNKVTEKGKDVELRCDPISGHTALYWYRQSLGQGLEFLIYFQGNSAPDKSGLPSDRFSAERTGGSVSTLTIQRTQQEDSAVYLCASSLVLASGSMQETQYFGPGTRLLVL.

The chain has TRBV30 and TRBJ2-3, with 9 bases matching TRBD2. This CDR3 has 15 amino acids. V was pared by 2 bases and J by 3 bases, with 6 bases of the junction left unmatched. Germline-derived CDR1 and CDR2 are GTSNPN and SVGIG (reference sequence). Written as DNA, the CDR3 is TGTGCCTGGAGTCCCCTAGCGGGATCGACAGATACGCAGTATTTT. Its protein is CAWSPLAGSTDTQYF.

V and J are TRBV11-2 and TRBJ2-2; weak D call: TRBD2 (6 bases). There are 18 residues in the CDR3. Germline lookup yields CDR1 SGHAT and CDR2 FQNNGV. The germline V and J ends were trimmed by 3 bases and 3 bases, with 20 bases remaining between them. The CDR3 nucleotides are TGTGCCAGCAGCTTGTGGGGTTTTCGCGGAGGGGACACCGGGGAGCTGTTTTTT. It encodes CASSLWGFRGGDTGELFF.

The rearrangement joins TRBV7-6 to TRBJ2-7; tentatively, D is TRBD1 (5 bases). Germline assignment: CDR1 SGHVS and CDR2 FNYEAQ. V lost 5 bases to trimming and J lost 10 bases, with 18 bases between them. This CDR3 spans 13 amino acids. The CDR3 sequence: CASSPGVGAGQYF. DNA for the CDR3: TGTGCCAGCAGCCCTGGCGTAGGGGCTGGTCAGTACTTC.

The V call is TRBV30, the J call TRBJ2-5; 14 positions match TRBD2. The trim removed 2 bases at V and 4 bases at J, leaving 3 bases unmatched. Germline values: CDR1 GTSNPN, CDR2 SVGIG (reference sequence). This CDR3 has 15 residues. As DNA, the CDR3 is TGTGCCTGGAGTACCGGGACTAGCGGGGGAGAGACCCAGTACTTC. It encodes CAWSTGTSGGETQYF.